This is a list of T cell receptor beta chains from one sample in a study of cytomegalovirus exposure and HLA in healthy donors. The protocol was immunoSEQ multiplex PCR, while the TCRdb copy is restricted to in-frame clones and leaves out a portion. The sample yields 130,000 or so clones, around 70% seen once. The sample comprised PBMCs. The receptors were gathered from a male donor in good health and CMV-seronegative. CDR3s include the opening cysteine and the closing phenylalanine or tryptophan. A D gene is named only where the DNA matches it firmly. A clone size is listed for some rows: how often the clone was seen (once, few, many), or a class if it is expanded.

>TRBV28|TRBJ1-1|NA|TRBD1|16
TGTGCCAGCAGTTTATACCTCCCAGGGGGGAACACTGAAGCTTTCTTT
CASSLYLPGGNTEAFF
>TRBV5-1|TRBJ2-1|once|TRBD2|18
TGCGCCAGCAGCTTGCGGACTAGCGGGAGGGCCAGTAAGAATGAGCAGTTCTTC
CASSLRTSGRASKNEQFF
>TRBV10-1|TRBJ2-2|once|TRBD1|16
TGCGCCAGCGAGGGACAGGGGGAAGAGAACACCGGGGAGCTGTTTTTT
CASEGQGEENTGELFF
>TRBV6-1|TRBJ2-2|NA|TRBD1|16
TGTGCCAGCAGTGAAGAAGGAACAGGGGGAGCCGGGGAGCTGTTTTTT
CASSEEGTGGAGELFF
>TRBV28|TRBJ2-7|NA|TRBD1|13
TGTGCCAGTAGGGACAGGGGAAGCTACGAGCAGTACTTC
CASRDRGSYEQYF
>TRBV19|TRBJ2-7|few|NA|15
TGTGCCAGTAGTATAGTGGACTCCCCTGGGGTCGAGCAGTACTTC
CASSIVDSPGVEQYF
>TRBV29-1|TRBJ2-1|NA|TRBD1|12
TGCAGCGTCGTACCAGGGGGCCATGAGCAGTTCTTC
CSVVPGGHEQFF
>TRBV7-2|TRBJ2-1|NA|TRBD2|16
TGTGCCAGCAGCTTAGGAAGCGGGGGGGGATTAAATGAGCAGTTCTTC
CASSLGSGGGLNEQFF
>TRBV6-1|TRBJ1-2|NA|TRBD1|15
TGTGCCAGCAGTGAGCGGACAGGGGGAAACTATGGCTACACCTTC
CASSERTGGNYGYTF
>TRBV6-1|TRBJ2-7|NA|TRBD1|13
TGTGCCAGCTCCGGGACAGGGTCTCGCGAGCAGTACTTC
CASSGTGSREQYF
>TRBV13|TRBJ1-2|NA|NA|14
TGTGCCAGCAGCTTAGGCCGGGAACCGCTAGGCTACACCTTC
CASSLGREPLGYTF
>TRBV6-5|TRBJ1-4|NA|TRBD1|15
TGTGCCAGCAGTACAGGGGGGACAGCCCGGGAAAAACTGTTTTTT
CASSTGGTAREKLFF
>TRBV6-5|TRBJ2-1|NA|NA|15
TGTGCCAGCAACCCCACTTTGGGCCTTCACAATGAGCAGTTCTTC
CASNPTLGLHNEQFF
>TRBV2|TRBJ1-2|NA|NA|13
TGTGCCAGCAGTGACGGTCTCAGGGATGGCTACACCTTC
CASSDGLRDGYTF
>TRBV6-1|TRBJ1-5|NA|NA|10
TGTGCCAGCAGAGGAGTGGCCCAGCATTTT
CASRGVAQHF
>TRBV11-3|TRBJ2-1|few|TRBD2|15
TGTGCCAGCAGTTTAGCGGGAGGGGGGGGGAATGAGCAGTTCTTC
CASSLAGGGGNEQFF
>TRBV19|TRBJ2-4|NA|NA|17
TGTGCCAGTAGTATGGTTTCCAGCGGACTAGCCAAAAACATTCAGTACTTC
CASSMVSSGLAKNIQYF
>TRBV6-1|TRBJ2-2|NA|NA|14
TGTGCCAGCATAGGAGTTGTTTTGAGCGGGGAGCTGTTTTTT
CASIGVVLSGELFF
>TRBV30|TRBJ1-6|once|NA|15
TGTGCCTGGACACAGGGCTTCACGTCGTCTTCACCCCTCCACTTT
CAWTQGFTSSSPLHF
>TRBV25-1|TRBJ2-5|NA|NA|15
TGTGCCAGCAGTGAATCTCTGGGCCCTTCTCGAGCCCAGTACTTC
CASSESLGPSRAQYF
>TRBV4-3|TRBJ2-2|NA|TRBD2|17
TGCGCCAGCAGCCAAAAGGGACTAGCGGAGTACACCGGGGAGCTGTTTTTT
CASSQKGLAEYTGELFF
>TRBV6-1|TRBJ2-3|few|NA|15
TGTGCCAGCAGTCCCCGGGCGGGATTCACAGATACGCAGTATTTT
CASSPRAGFTDTQYF
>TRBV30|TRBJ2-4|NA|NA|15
TGTGCCTGGAGAGACTACAGCCTAGCCAAAAACATTCAGTACTTC
CAWRDYSLAKNIQYF
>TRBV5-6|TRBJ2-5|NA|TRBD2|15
TGTGCCAGCAGCTTGGGGGAGGGTCACCAAGAGACCCAGTACTTC
CASSLGEGHQETQYF
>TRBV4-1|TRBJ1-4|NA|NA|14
TGCGCCAGCAGCCACGTTGGACTGGGTGAAAAACTGTTTTTT
CASSHVGLGEKLFF
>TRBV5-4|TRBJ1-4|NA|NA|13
TGTGCCACCCGCGGGGGAACTAATGAAAAACTGTTTTTT
CATRGGTNEKLFF
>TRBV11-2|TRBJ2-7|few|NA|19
TGTGCCAGCAGCTTCGACATTACCGGGTGGCAGGGAGGCTCCTACGAGCAGTACTTC
CASSFDITGWQGGSYEQYF
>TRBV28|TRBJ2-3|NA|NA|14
TGTGCCAGCAGTTTAGGGCCGGCGCCCCATACGCAGTATTTT
CASSLGPAPHTQYF
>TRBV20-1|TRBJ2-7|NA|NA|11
TGCAGTGCAAGATCGTCGGGGGAACAGTACTTC
CSARSSGEQYF
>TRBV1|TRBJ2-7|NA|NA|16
TGCACCAGCAGCCCTAGCGGGGGAGACCATACCTACGAGCAGTACTTC
CTSSPSGGDHTYEQYF
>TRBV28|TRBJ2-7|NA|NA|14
TGTGCCAGCAGTTCAGGACTTCAGATCTACGAGCAGTACTTC
CASSSGLQIYEQYF
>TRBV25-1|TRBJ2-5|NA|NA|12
TGTGCCAGCAGCCCCGGGCAAGAGACCCAGTACTTC
CASSPGQETQYF
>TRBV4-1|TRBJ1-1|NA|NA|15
TGCGCCAGCAGCCAAGAGGCCCCCGATGGGAGTGAAGCTTTCTTT
CASSQEAPDGSEAFF
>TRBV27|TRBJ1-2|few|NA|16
TGTGCCAGCAGTGGCCTCCGACTGGGGACAAAGTATGGCTACACCTTC
CASSGLRLGTKYGYTF
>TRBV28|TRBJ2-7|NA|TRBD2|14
TGTGCCAGCAGTCCGACCGCGGGGGGCGGGGAGCAGTACTTC
CASSPTAGGGEQYF
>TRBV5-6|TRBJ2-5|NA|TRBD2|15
TGTGCCAGCAGCCAGATCGGACTAGCCCGCGGGACCCAGTACTTC
CASSQIGLARGTQYF
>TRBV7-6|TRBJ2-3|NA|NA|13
TGTGCCAGCAGCCTTAAGGGGGCAGATACGCAGTATTTT
CASSLKGADTQYF
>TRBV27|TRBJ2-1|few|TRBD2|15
TGTGCCAGCAACAGGGCTAGCGGGAGTGACAATGAGCAGTTCTTC
CASNRASGSDNEQFF